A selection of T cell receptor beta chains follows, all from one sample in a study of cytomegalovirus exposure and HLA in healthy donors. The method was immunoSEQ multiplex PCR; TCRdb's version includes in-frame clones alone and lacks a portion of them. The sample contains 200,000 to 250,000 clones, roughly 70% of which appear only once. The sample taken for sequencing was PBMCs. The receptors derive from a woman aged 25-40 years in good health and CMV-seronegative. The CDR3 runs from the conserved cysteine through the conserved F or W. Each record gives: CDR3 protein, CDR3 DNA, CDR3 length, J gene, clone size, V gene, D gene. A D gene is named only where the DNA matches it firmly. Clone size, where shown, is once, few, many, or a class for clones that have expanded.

CDR3 protein: CASSPSTASNQPQHF
CDR3 DNA: TGTGCCAGCTCACCATCAACAGCTTCCAATCAGCCCCAGCATTTT
CDR3 length: 15
J gene: TRBJ1-5
clone size: -
V gene: TRBV18
D gene: -

CDR3 protein: CASSYRSARGNYGYTF
CDR3 DNA: TGTGCCAGCAGTTACCGTTCGGCAAGGGGGAACTATGGCTACACCTTC
CDR3 length: 16
J gene: TRBJ1-2
clone size: once
V gene: TRBV6-5
D gene: -

CDR3 protein: CASSLTQGQETQYF
CDR3 DNA: TGTGCCAGCAGCTTGACCCAGGGGCAAGAGACCCAGTACTTC
CDR3 length: 14
J gene: TRBJ2-5
clone size: -
V gene: TRBV5-6
D gene: -

CDR3 protein: CASTREGSRTGELFF
CDR3 DNA: TGTGCTAGTACGCGGGAGGGGAGCCGAACCGGGGAGCTGTTTTTT
CDR3 length: 15
J gene: TRBJ2-2
clone size: -
V gene: TRBV7-7
D gene: TRBD2

CDR3 protein: CASSYLDRDKNEQYF
CDR3 DNA: TGTGCCAGCAGTTACCTCGACAGGGACAAAAACGAGCAGTACTTC
CDR3 length: 15
J gene: TRBJ2-7
clone size: once
V gene: TRBV6-6
D gene: TRBD1

CDR3 protein: CASSEQGAYGYTF
CDR3 DNA: TGCGCCAGCAGCGAGCAGGGGGCGTATGGCTACACCTTC
CDR3 length: 13
J gene: TRBJ1-2
clone size: -
V gene: TRBV10-2
D gene: TRBD1

CDR3 protein: CSVGQGGSGDTIYF
CDR3 DNA: TGCAGCGTCGGACAGGGGGGATCTGGAGACACCATATATTTT
CDR3 length: 14
J gene: TRBJ1-3
clone size: once
V gene: TRBV29-1
D gene: TRBD1

CDR3 protein: CASSLARYPGWASGTGTDTQYF
CDR3 DNA: TGCGCCAGCAGCTTGGCCCGTTATCCCGGGTGGGCTAGCGGGACGGGCACAGATACGCAGTATTTT
CDR3 length: 22
J gene: TRBJ2-3
clone size: -
V gene: TRBV5-1
D gene: TRBD2

CDR3 protein: CASSQDAVRNTEAFF
CDR3 DNA: TGCGCCAGCAGCCAAGATGCCGTTAGGAACACTGAAGCTTTCTTT
CDR3 length: 15
J gene: TRBJ1-1
clone size: -
V gene: TRBV4-1
D gene: -

CDR3 protein: CASSYRDNSPLHF
CDR3 DNA: TGTGCCAGCAGCTACAGGGATAATTCACCCCTCCACTTT
CDR3 length: 13
J gene: TRBJ1-6
clone size: -
V gene: TRBV7-9
D gene: -

CDR3 protein: CASNPGQGSNQPQHF
CDR3 DNA: TGTGCCAGCAACCCGGGACAGGGTTCCAATCAGCCCCAGCATTTT
CDR3 length: 15
J gene: TRBJ1-5
clone size: -
V gene: TRBV6-1
D gene: TRBD1

CDR3 protein: CASRGQGNIQYF
CDR3 DNA: TGTGCCAGCCGAGGACAGGGGAACATTCAGTACTTC
CDR3 length: 12
J gene: TRBJ2-4
clone size: few
V gene: TRBV27
D gene: TRBD1

CDR3 protein: CASSLESADSGQETQYF
CDR3 DNA: TGTGCCAGCAGCTTGGAGTCCGCCGATAGCGGTCAAGAGACCCAGTACTTC
CDR3 length: 17
J gene: TRBJ2-5
clone size: -
V gene: TRBV5-5
D gene: -

CDR3 protein: CASSQWTESYNEQFF
CDR3 DNA: TGCGCCAGCAGCCAGTGGACAGAGTCGTATAATGAGCAGTTCTTC
CDR3 length: 15
J gene: TRBJ2-1
clone size: few
V gene: TRBV5-1
D gene: -

CDR3 protein: CASSIPRTGGNTGELFF
CDR3 DNA: TGTGCCAGCAGCATACCCCGGACAGGGGGAAACACCGGGGAGCTGTTTTTT
CDR3 length: 17
J gene: TRBJ2-2
clone size: -
V gene: TRBV7-9
D gene: TRBD1

CDR3 protein: CASSLTRLNPKAVGDTQYF
CDR3 DNA: TGCGCCAGCAGCCTGACCCGACTAAATCCTAAGGCCGTTGGAGATACGCAGTATTTT
CDR3 length: 19
J gene: TRBJ2-3
clone size: few
V gene: TRBV5-1
D gene: -

CDR3 protein: CASSPALDSFEAFF
CDR3 DNA: TGTGCCAGCTCACCGGCGCTCGACAGCTTTGAAGCTTTCTTT
CDR3 length: 14
J gene: TRBJ1-1
clone size: -
V gene: TRBV18
D gene: -

CDR3 protein: CATQTGVIEAFF
CDR3 DNA: TGTGCCACCCAAACAGGGGTAATTGAAGCTTTCTTT
CDR3 length: 12
J gene: TRBJ1-1
clone size: -
V gene: TRBV6-5
D gene: TRBD1

CDR3 protein: CATSREGGPTEAFF
CDR3 DNA: TGTGCCACCAGCAGAGAAGGGGGCCCCACTGAAGCTTTCTTT
CDR3 length: 14
J gene: TRBJ1-1
clone size: -
V gene: TRBV15
D gene: TRBD1

CDR3 protein: CASSGTDSGELFF
CDR3 DNA: TGTGCCAGCAGCGGTACAGATTCCGGGGAGCTGTTTTTT
CDR3 length: 13
J gene: TRBJ2-2
clone size: -
V gene: TRBV5-4
D gene: -

CDR3 protein: CASSLGLKGGDAFF
CDR3 DNA: TGTGCCAGCAGCTTAGGATTGAAGGGAGGGGACGCTTTCTTT
CDR3 length: 14
J gene: TRBJ1-1
clone size: few
V gene: TRBV11-2
D gene: -

CDR3 protein: CASKYRVGGYTF
CDR3 DNA: TGTGCCAGCAAGTACAGGGTTGGTGGCTACACCTTC
CDR3 length: 12
J gene: TRBJ1-2
clone size: -
V gene: TRBV2
D gene: -

CDR3 protein: CASSRTGFGSTIYF
CDR3 DNA: TGTGCCAGTAGTAGGACAGGGTTCGGAAGCACCATATATTTT
CDR3 length: 14
J gene: TRBJ1-3
clone size: -
V gene: TRBV19
D gene: TRBD1

CDR3 protein: CASSDGTIAKNIQYF
CDR3 DNA: TGTGCCAGCAGCGATGGGACTATAGCCAAAAACATTCAGTACTTC
CDR3 length: 15
J gene: TRBJ2-4
clone size: -
V gene: TRBV6-5
D gene: TRBD2

CDR3 protein: CASSYGGAYNEQFF
CDR3 DNA: TGTGCCAGCAGTTACGGCGGAGCCTACAATGAGCAGTTCTTC
CDR3 length: 14
J gene: TRBJ2-1
clone size: -
V gene: TRBV6-5
D gene: -

CDR3 protein: CASSVGADTEAFF
CDR3 DNA: TGTGCCAGCAGCGTAGGAGCGGACACTGAAGCTTTCTTT
CDR3 length: 13
J gene: TRBJ1-1
clone size: -
V gene: TRBV9
D gene: -